This note documents a single T cell receptor beta chain sequence. These data originate in a study of somatic mutations in cytotoxic T cells in rheumatoid arthritis. Germline V gene sequence: CDR1 LNHDA, CDR2 SQIVND (reference sequence). V was pared by 6 bases and J by 1 base, with 10 bases between. This CDR3 comprises 15 residues. Profiled with immunoSEQ multiplex PCR; TCRdb holds only in-frame clones, not every one. The repertoire holds 10,000 or so clones, just under 85% seen once, with approximately 8.1% in the top ten. The source material was CD8+ T cells sorted from blood. The receptor comes from an adult with rheumatoid arthritis. The J gene is TRBJ2-6, the V gene TRBV19; D uncertain. CDR3 nucleotide sequence: TGTGCCAGTAGGATATCAGAGTCTGGGGCCAACGTCCTGACTTTC. It yields the protein CASRISESGANVLTF.